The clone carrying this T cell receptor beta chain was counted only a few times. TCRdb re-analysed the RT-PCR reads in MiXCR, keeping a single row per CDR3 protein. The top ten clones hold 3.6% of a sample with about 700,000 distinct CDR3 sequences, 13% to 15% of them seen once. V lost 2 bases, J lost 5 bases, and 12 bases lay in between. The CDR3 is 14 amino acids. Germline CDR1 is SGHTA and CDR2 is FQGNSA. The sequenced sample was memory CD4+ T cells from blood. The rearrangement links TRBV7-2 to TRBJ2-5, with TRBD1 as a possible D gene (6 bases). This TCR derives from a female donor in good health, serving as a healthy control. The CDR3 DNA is TGTGCCAGCAGCTTATCCACAGGGTCGGAGACCCAGTACTTC. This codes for CASSLSTGSETQYF.